The 30 T cell receptor beta chains given below trace back to one sample, sequenced in a study of cytomegalovirus exposure and HLA in healthy donors. The PCR was carried out with 60 Vbeta primers and 13 Jbeta primers. Generated by immunoSEQ multiplex PCR, the TCRdb table keeps only in-frame clones and is missing some. This sample has 150,000 to 200,000 clones, with around 75% found just once. The material sequenced was PBMCs. All receptors derive from a woman in her 30s in good health and CMV-seropositive.

The gene calls are TRBV18 and TRBJ2-7; D possibly corresponds to TRBD1 (5 bases). Looked up from germline, CDR1 is KGHSH and CDR2 is LQKENI. This CDR3 has 12 residues. V was trimmed by 6 bases and J by 6 bases, leaving 12 bases between them. CDR3 sequence: CASSPQGVEQYF. For the CDR3, the DNA is TGTGCCAGCTCCCCTCAAGGGGTCGAGCAGTACTTC.

V is TRBV18 and J is TRBJ2-3, with D maybe TRBD2 (6 bases). This CDR3 has 14 amino acids. The V end lost 1 base, the J end lost 5 bases, and 10 bases lay between the germline ends. Germline CDR1 is KGHSH and CDR2 is LQKENI. Here the CDR3 DNA reads TGTGCCAGCTCACCACTGGCGGAGGGAGATACGCAGTATTTT. Translation: CASSPLAEGDTQYF.

CDR3 sequence (DNA): TGTGCCAGCAGCTTAGCGCGGCCGCCTCAAGATCAGCCCCAGCATTTT. It specifies CASSLARPPQDQPQHF. The chain is built from TRBV7-6 and TRBJ1-5, with unresolved D. Germline-derived CDR1 and CDR2 are SGHVS and FNYEAQ. There are 16 residues in the CDR3. Trimming cost V 0 bases and J 5 bases, with 14 bases left between them.

To note about this clone: In the same sample, other DNA sequences code for this CDR3. The rearrangement links TRBV6-6 to TRBJ2-2; no definite D call. Per the germline V gene, CDR1 is MNHNY and CDR2 is SVGAGI (reference sequence). This CDR3 contains 14 residues. Trimming removed 8 bases from V and 4 bases from J, with 14 bases in between. The CDR3 nucleotides read TGTGCCAGCTCAATAGGAACAGTCACCGGGGAGCTGTTTTTT. Encoded protein: CASSIGTVTGELFF.

This sequence joins TRBV6-5 and TRBJ1-5; D perhaps matches TRBD1 (6 bases). The CDR3 is 13 residues long. Deletions cut 6 bases from V and 5 bases from J, with 11 bases between. Germline V lookup: CDR1 MNHEY, CDR2 SVGAGI. The CDR3 is CASSSDSYQPQHF. CDR3 in DNA: TGTGCCAGCAGCTCGGACAGCTATCAGCCCCAGCATTTT.

This CDR3 is CASSLPAGPGGELFF. As DNA, the CDR3 is TGTGCCAGCAGCTTACCGGCGGGTCCGGGCGGGGAGCTGTTTTTT. The gene calls are TRBV7-6 and TRBJ2-2; D perhaps matches TRBD2 (5 bases). Trimming stripped 2 bases from V and 7 bases from J, with 14 bases between. Germline V gene lookup returns CDR1 SGHVS and CDR2 FNYEAQ. This CDR3 is 15 amino acids long.

The chain employs TRBV7-6 and TRBJ1-3, with 12 positions matching TRBD1. Germline CDR1 is SGHVS and CDR2 is FNYEAQ. This CDR3 has 16 residues. The J segment lost 7 bases and the V segment lost 5 bases, leaving 9 bases of the junction unmatched. CDR3 coding DNA: TGTGCCAGCAGCGCCTCGGGACAGGGGGCAGCGAACACCATATATTTT. Its protein product is CASSASGQGAANTIYF.

The V call is TRBV9, the J call TRBJ2-1; 10 bases line up with TRBD2. This CDR3 comprises 15 residues. Germline V lookup: CDR1 SGDLS, CDR2 YYNGEE. The junction had 3 bases not matched to a gene; V was cut back by 2 bases and J by 4 bases. The CDR3 DNA reads TGTGCCAGCAGCGTGTTACTAGCGGGATACAATGAGCAGTTCTTC. Its protein is CASSVLLAGYNEQFF. The complete variable domain, with remaining parts taken from reference TRBV9 and TRBJ2-1, reads DSGVTQTPKHLITATGQRVTLRCSPRSGDLSVYWYQQSLDQGLQFLIQYYNGEERAKGNILERFSAQQFPDLHSELNLSSLELGDSALYFCASSVLLAGYNEQFFGPGTRLTVL.

The chain couples TRBV28 to TRBJ1-2; 7 positions agree with TRBD1. Per germline, CDR1 MDHEN and CDR2 SYDVKM. Trimming cost V 6 bases and J 2 bases; bases outside gene matches: 6. The CDR3 consists of 14 residues. CDR3 protein: CASSRGTANYGYTF. CDR3 DNA: TGTGCCAGCAGCCGGGGGACAGCGAACTATGGCTACACCTTC.

V gene TRBV19 combines with J gene TRBJ1-4; tentative D call: TRBD1 (5 bases). The CDR3 sequence is 15 residues long. Germline loops: CDR1 LNHDA, CDR2 SQIVND (reference sequence). V lost 5 bases, J lost 8 bases, and 18 bases lay in between. The CDR3 region is CASSGLWQGTEKLFF. The CDR3 DNA is TGTGCCAGTAGTGGCTTGTGGCAGGGTACGGAAAAACTGTTTTTT.

The chain employs TRBV28 and TRBJ2-3; possible D gene TRBD1, 6 bases. This CDR3 has 14 residues. The V and J ends lost 7 bases and 5 bases respectively, with 16 bases between them. Germline lookup yields CDR1 MDHEN and CDR2 SYDVKM. In DNA form, the CDR3 reads TGTGCCAGCACCCAAGGGGGAAGTTTAGATACGCAGTATTTT. This encodes CASTQGGSLDTQYF. Using reference TRBV28 and TRBJ2-3 for the parts outside the CDR3, the full variable domain is DVKVTQSSRYLVKRTGEKVFLECVQDMDHENMFWYRQDPGLGLRLIYFSYDVKMKEKGDIPEGYSVSREKKERFSLILESASTNQTSMYLCASTQGGSLDTQYFGPGTRLTVL.

The chain has TRBV2 and TRBJ2-7, with 7 positions matching TRBD1. V was clipped by 6 bases and J by 3 bases; unmatched bases: 5. CDR3 length: 13 residues. In germline, CDR1 is SNHLY, CDR2 FYNNEI. For the CDR3, the DNA is TGTGCCAGCAGAGGTACAGGGGTCTACGAGCAGTACTTC. It codes for CASRGTGVYEQYF.

This clone was detected only a few times. This CDR3 is CASSYSPGGAEAFF. The CDR3 nucleotides are TGTGCCAGCAGTTACTCGCCGGGGGGCGCGGAAGCTTTCTTT. This chain links TRBV6-5 with TRBJ1-1; perhaps TRBD1 as D (6 bases). The V end was cut by 0 bases, the J end by 8 bases, with 13 bases between. Germline CDR1 MNHEY, CDR2 SVGAGI. The CDR3 is 14 residues long.

The rearrangement links TRBV27 to TRBJ2-4, with 9 bases fitting TRBD1. Germline V gives CDR1 MNHEY, CDR2 SMNVEV (reference sequence). The CDR3 runs to 18 residues. J gave up 2 bases and V 2 bases, and 10 bases lay outside the gene matches. CDR3 DNA sequence: TGTGCCAGCAGTTTAAAAACGGGACAGGGCGGAACCAAAAACATTCAGTACTTC. Translating it yields CASSLKTGQGGTKNIQYF.

The gene calls are TRBV9 and TRBJ2-7; perhaps TRBD1 as D (5 bases). The germline V and J ends were trimmed by 0 bases and 3 bases, with 10 bases remaining between them. Germline V gives CDR1 SGDLS, CDR2 YYNGEE. This CDR3 contains 14 residues. The CDR3 sequence: CASSVAGRDYEQYF. The CDR3 region has the DNA TGTGCCAGCAGCGTAGCTGGCAGGGACTACGAGCAGTACTTC.

The gene calls are TRBV4-2 and TRBJ2-3, with D hard to call. Germline-derived CDR1 and CDR2 are LGHNA and YNFKEQ. Deletions cut 0 bases from V and 0 bases from J, with 10 bases between. CDR3 length: 16 residues. CDR3 nucleotide sequence: TGTGCCAGCAGCCAAGAGGGCGCAAGGAGCACAGATACGCAGTATTTT. Residues: CASSQEGARSTDTQYF.

V usage is TRBV2 and J usage is TRBJ2-5; 7 nucleotides match TRBD2. The J call may be in error: the DNA end matches TRBJ2-7 better. The CDR3 contains 13 residues. Germline V gene sequence: CDR1 SNHLY, CDR2 FYNNEI. Here the CDR3 DNA reads TGTGCCAGCAGCCCGGGACTAAACTACGAGCAGTACTTC. The encoded protein is CASSPGLNYEQYF.

J is TRBJ2-1 and V is TRBV6-5; no clear D. Trimming pared 5 bases from V and 9 bases from J, leaving 8 bases between. Germline loops: CDR1 MNHEY, CDR2 SVGAGI. This CDR3 comprises 11 residues. CDR3: CASSNAVEQFF. The CDR3 region has the DNA TGTGCCAGCAGTAACGCGGTTGAGCAGTTCTTC.

The rearrangement joins TRBV10-2 to TRBJ1-1; D remains unclear. The CDR3 length is 14 residues. Germline V CDR1 and CDR2: WSHSY, SAAADI. The V and J ends lost 4 bases and 0 bases respectively, with 9 bases between them. CDR3: CASSGVMLNTEAFF. CDR3 bases: TGCGCCAGCAGTGGTGTAATGTTGAACACTGAAGCTTTCTTT.

This clone is a singleton in its sample. The V gene is TRBV6-6, the J gene TRBJ2-3; 10 nucleotides line up with TRBD1. Germline CDR1 and CDR2: MNHNY and SVGAGI (reference sequence). The CDR3 spans 15 residues. The ends lost 2 bases at V and 3 bases at J; junction bases unmatched: 2. The CDR3 protein is CASSYRDRGTDTQYF. The CDR3 nucleotides read TGTGCCAGCAGTTACAGGGACAGGGGAACAGATACGCAGTATTTT.

This clone has only one observation. The rearrangement links TRBV9 to TRBJ2-1, with TRBD2 matching 11 bases. The CDR3 spans 14 residues. The junction had 2 bases not matched to a gene; V was cut back by 2 bases and J by 7 bases. In germline, CDR1 is SGDLS, CDR2 YYNGEE. CDR3 nucleotides: TGTGCCAGCAGCGTCAGACTAGCGGGAAATGAGCAGTTCTTC. Protein sequence: CASSVRLAGNEQFF.

To note about this clone: A read error may account for a junction end that differs from germline. The chain is built from TRBV7-9 and TRBJ1-1; 7 nucleotides align to TRBD1. In germline, CDR1 is SEHNR, CDR2 FQNEAQ (reference sequence). The CDR3 runs to 16 residues. The CDR3 nucleotides are TGTTCCAGCAGCTTTACGTCGAGGGGGCTTAACACTGAAGCTTTCTTT. Translation: CSSSFTSRGLNTEAFF.

This clone was seen a handful of times. The chain is built from TRBV5-1 and TRBJ2-2; tentative D call: TRBD2 (6 bases). Germline-derived CDR1 and CDR2 are SGHRS and YFSETQ. CDR3 length: 16 residues. V was shortened by 3 bases and J by 6 bases, with 18 bases between the two germline ends. As DNA, the CDR3 is TGCGCCAGCAGCTCCGAGCTTCGTGGGGGGTCCGGGGAGCTGTTTTTT. Translating gives CASSSELRGGSGELFF.

To note about this clone: Different DNA sequences within this sample yield the same CDR3. The chain's CDR3 is CSVGEGAAEAFF. The CDR3 DNA is TGCAGCGTTGGTGAGGGGGCGGCTGAAGCTTTCTTT. The V and J genes are TRBV29-1 and TRBJ1-1, with 7 positions matching TRBD1. The CDR3 is 12 amino acids. CDR1 is SQVTM and CDR2 is ANQGSEA in the germline V gene. The trim removed 4 bases at V and 6 bases at J, leaving 5 bases unmatched.

This clone occurred a few times. The chain has TRBV2 and TRBJ1-4; 7 nucleotides agree with TRBD1. J was trimmed by 10 bases and V by 5 bases; bases with no gene match: 31. The length of the CDR3 is 21 residues. Germline assignment: CDR1 SNHLY and CDR2 FYNNEI. The CDR3 nucleotides are TGTGCCAGCAGTTTCCACACAGGGGATTTGGGTTCCTCGTTATCGTTAGGAAAACTGTTTTTT. It encodes CASSFHTGDLGSSLSLGKLFF.

This clone appeared once. The chain is built from TRBV12-2 and TRBJ2-7; the listed D gene, TRBD2, was not tested against the DNA. TRBV12-2 is termed a pseudogene. The CDR3 is 17 amino acids. The CDR3 here is CASRLDTFSGRASEQYF. The CDR3 coding sequence is TGTGCAAGTCGCTTAGACACTTTTAGCGGGAGGGCGTCCGAGCAGTACTTC.

This sequence joins TRBV11-2 and TRBJ2-2; a possible D gene is TRBD1 (6 bases). Deletions cut 5 bases from V and 7 bases from J, with 11 bases between. CDR1 is SGHAT, CDR2 FQNNGV, per germline. This CDR3 contains 13 residues. For the CDR3, the DNA is TGTGCCAGCAGCCTCTCAGGGGTCGGGGAGCTGTTTTTT. Residues: CASSLSGVGELFF.

This clone was observed a handful of times. J is TRBJ1-2 and V is TRBV7-9; no reliable D call. The CDR3 runs to 12 residues. V lost 4 bases and J 7 bases, leaving 10 bases between the germline ends. Germline V lookup: CDR1 SEHNR, CDR2 FQNEAQ (reference sequence). CDR3 sequence reads: CASSSTAGGYTF. CDR3 bases: TGTGCCAGCAGCTCGACGGCGGGTGGCTACACCTTC.

The rearrangement uses TRBV5-6 and TRBJ1-4; D remains ambiguous. This CDR3 is 13 amino acids long. CDR1 and CDR2 (germline): SGHDT, YYEEEE. Trimming stripped 5 bases from V and 7 bases from J, with 12 bases between. The DNA for the CDR3 is TGTGCCAGCAGTCTCCACCCGGGTGAAAAACTGTTTTTT. Amino acids: CASSLHPGEKLFF.

Worth noting for this clone: At one of its ends the junction is not consistent with the germline gene, which may arise from a read error. V is TRBV19 and J is TRBJ2-7; 7 bases map to TRBD2. This CDR3 comprises 13 residues. In germline, CDR1 is LNHDA, CDR2 SQIVND (reference sequence). CDR3 sequence: CASNNAGEYEQYF. In nucleotides, the CDR3 is TGTGCCAGTAATAATGCGGGGGAGTACGAGCAGTACTTT.